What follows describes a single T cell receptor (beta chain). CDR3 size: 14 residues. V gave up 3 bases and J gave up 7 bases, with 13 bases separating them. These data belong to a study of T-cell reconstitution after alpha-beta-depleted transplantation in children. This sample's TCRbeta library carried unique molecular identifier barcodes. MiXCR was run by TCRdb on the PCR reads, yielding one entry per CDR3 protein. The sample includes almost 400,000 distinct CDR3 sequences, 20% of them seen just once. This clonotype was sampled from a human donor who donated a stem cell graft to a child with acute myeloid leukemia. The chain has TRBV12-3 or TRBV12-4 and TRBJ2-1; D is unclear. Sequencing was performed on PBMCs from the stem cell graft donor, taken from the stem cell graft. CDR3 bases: TGTGCCAGCAGTTTTGCAGTAGGTGGTAATGAGCAGTTCTTC. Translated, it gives CASSFAVGGNEQFF.